Sequencing of this T cell receptor beta chain was carried out in a study of blood T cell repertoires in COVID-19. Per the original data handling: The assay estimated nucleated cells by amplifying reference gene primers. Profiled with immunoSEQ multiplex PCR; TCRdb holds only in-frame clones, not every one. The V and J calls and clone size are taken from that table; D and trimming were inferred from the DNA. The top ten clones hold 6.9% of a sample with under 85,000 clones, roughly 83% of them seen once. CDR1 and CDR2 from the germline V gene are SGHKS and YYEKEE (reference sequence). CDR3 length: 14 residues. V was trimmed by 4 bases and J by 6 bases, leaving 13 bases between them.

The sequence was collected from a young man with COVID-19, enrolled during active disease. The sample was peripheral blood. V usage is TRBV5-5 and J usage is TRBJ1-4, with D possibly being TRBD1 (6 bases). CDR3 DNA: TGTGCCAGCAGCGTACAGGGATGGGATGAAAAACTGTTTTTT. Its translation: CASSVQGWDEKLFF.